This entry is about one T cell receptor beta chain. This clonotype was seen at least ten times. Its binding antigen is unknown. No base quality values were provided; no much bigger clone lies one nucleotide off. These data are taken from a study of CD8 T cells in ankylosing spondylitis (TCRdb year 2017). Study-wide context: The study set out to find disease-linked TCR variants by profiling T cell receptor beta repertoires in ankylosing spondylitis patients and healthy donors. In total, the full study cohort was made up of about 110 healthy donors and 20 to 25 ankylosing spondylitis patients. Samples of peripheral blood were taken, and for ankylosing spondylitis patients, synovial fluid was collected as well.

Instrument on record: Illumina HiSeq 2500. Quantitative 5'-RACE with molecular barcodes was the method used to prepare the TCR beta libraries. In the paper's pipeline: A new computational method, built on a probabilistic model of VDJ rearrangement, was used to identify disease-linked TCR variants. Starting from the raw public reads, TCRdb applied fastp trimming at Q25, assembled clones with MiXCR and retained in-frame beta chains. Rows with a matching CDR3 protein are joined into one entry that keeps the most common DNA and genes. The V and J calls and clone size are TCRdb's, not the authors'. Recorded for this sample are some 54,000 distinct CDR3 sequences; 6.5% to 8% of them occurred a single time. Of the sample, around 7.8% falls within the top ten clones. Study-level results and caveats: Blood from ankylosing spondylitis patients appeared to be characterized by a TCR beta motif made up of under ten highly homologous amino acid variants. Some of the motif variants had been reported before in the synovial fluid and blood of reactive arthritis patients, a finding that suggests common disease-initiation mechanisms. The disease-linked clones had a CD8+ phenotype and were found at relatively low frequencies in peripheral blood. According to the report, matched synovial fluid samples from ankylosing spondylitis patients were significantly enriched for the disease-linked clones.

CDR1 and CDR2 were assigned from the germline V gene as SGHDT and YYEEEE. Between the V and J ends, shortened by 1 base and 9 bases respectively, the junction contains 13 bases. The CDR3, cysteine through phenylalanine, is 13 amino acids long. Only the CDR3 DNA stays, 39 bases, in frame from base 1. This clonotype originated in a female donor with ankylosing spondylitis or in good health (not recorded which). The rearrangement joined TRBV5-6 to TRBJ1-1; the D gene is not confidently resolved. Sequences were obtained from blood, either unsorted or a sorted T cell fraction (not recorded which). The CDR3 region reads CASSLQRAQKAFF. The nucleotide sequence reads as follows: TGTGCCAGCAGCTTGCAGAGGGCACAGAAAGCTTTCTTT.